The 26 T cell receptor beta chains below come from one sample, sequenced in a study of cytomegalovirus exposure and HLA in healthy donors (dated by TCRdb to about 2017). Library generation was performed with the immunoSEQ multiplex PCR assay. A mixture of 60 forward primers for TCR Vbeta segments and 13 reverse primers for TCR Jbeta segments was used in the multiplex PCR. Held by TCRdb, this immuneACCESS table contains in-frame sequences only and omits some clones. Under half of the omission traces to an unresolved V gene where checked; the cause of the rest is unknown. The sample contains 100,000 to 150,000 clones, 65% to 75% of them found a single time. Jointly, the top ten make up under 5% of the sample. Sequences were obtained from PBMCs. Receptors originate from a middle-aged man in good health and CMV-seropositive.

The rearrangement joins TRBV10-1 to TRBJ1-2; 8 bases match TRBD1. After removal of 10 bases from V and 3 bases from J, the junction contained 13 bases not matched to a gene. Germline CDR1 reads WNHNN; CDR2 reads SYGVQD (reference sequence). The CDR3 has 15 residues. The DNA for the CDR3 is TGCGCCACCGGGGACAGGCCTCACCCCCACTATGGCTACACCTTC. Encoded protein: CATGDRPHPHYGYTF.

The rearrangement uses TRBV5-6 and TRBJ1-1; tentative D call: TRBD1 (5 bases). The V gene lost 3 bases and the J gene lost 1 base, with 13 bases spanning the gap. Germline CDR1 reads SGHDT; CDR2 reads YYEEEE. This CDR3 spans 15 amino acids. The CDR3, as DNA: TGTGCCAGCAGCTCGAACAGGAGAAGGAACACTGAAGCTTTCTTT. It specifies CASSSNRRRNTEAFF.

The rearrangement joins TRBV28 to TRBJ2-5; 7 nucleotides line up with TRBD2. The CDR3 is 14 amino acids. CDR1 is MDHEN, CDR2 SYDVKM, per germline. V shed 7 bases and J 1 base; nucleotides not matched to a gene: 6. The CDR3 here is CASNLRGSQETQYF. Written as DNA, the CDR3 is TGTGCCAGCAACCTCCGCGGGAGCCAAGAGACCCAGTACTTC.

The CDR3 DNA follows: TGTGCCAGCAGACAGGATCATAATTCACCCCTCCACTTT. Its protein is CASRQDHNSPLHF. The V gene is TRBV6-5, the J gene TRBJ1-6, with D possibly TRBD1 on 5 matching bases. Germline V gives CDR1 MNHEY, CDR2 SVGAGI. The length of the CDR3 is 13 residues. Trimming left V 6 bases short and J 5 bases short, with 8 bases between.

This clone came up once. V and J are TRBV5-6 and TRBJ2-1, with 11 bases aligning to TRBD2. Unmatched junction bases numbered 3, after V lost 4 bases and J lost 3 bases. Germline lookup yields CDR1 SGHDT and CDR2 YYEEEE. The CDR3 sequence is 15 residues long. The CDR3 is CASSRGLAVYNEQFF. The CDR3 bases are TGTGCCAGCAGCAGGGGACTAGCGGTCTACAATGAGCAGTTCTTC.

V usage is TRBV18 and J usage is TRBJ2-5; possible D gene TRBD2, 6 bases. V gave up 5 bases and J gave up 4 bases, with 14 bases separating them. Per the germline V gene, CDR1 is KGHSH and CDR2 is LQKENI. The length of the CDR3 is 14 residues. The CDR3 DNA follows: TGTGCCAGCTCATCGCCCCGGGAGCTAGAGACCCAGTACTTC. Its translation: CASSSPRELETQYF.

This clone was detected a few times. DNA for the CDR3: TGTGCCAGCAGTGAAGCAGGACTAGGAAAGCGTGGGGAGACCCAGTACTTC. Amino acids: CASSEAGLGKRGETQYF. The chain couples TRBV2 to TRBJ2-5, with 7 nucleotides matching TRBD2. The CDR3 is 17 amino acids. Germline assignment: CDR1 SNHLY and CDR2 FYNNEI. The V and J ends lost 0 bases and 5 bases, in that order; junction bases with no gene match: 12.

The CDR3: CASSVGDRNMNTEAFF. The CDR3 DNA is TGTGCCAGCAGCGTGGGGGACAGAAACATGAACACTGAAGCTTTCTTT. V usage is TRBV9 and J usage is TRBJ1-1, with TRBD1 matching over 7 bases. Germline loops: CDR1 SGDLS, CDR2 YYNGEE. This CDR3 spans 16 amino acids. V shed 2 bases and J 0 bases; nucleotides not matched to a gene: 7.

Here the CDR3 reads CASRLRQTTNEKLFF. CDR3 coding DNA: TGTGCCAGCAGACTAAGACAGACAACTAATGAAAAACTGTTTTTT. The V gene is TRBV6-5, the J gene TRBJ1-4; maybe TRBD1 (5 bases). CDR1 MNHEY and CDR2 SVGAGI come from the germline V gene. The CDR3 covers 15 residues. V lost 6 bases and J lost 0, with 11 bases in between.

V usage is TRBV10-3 and J usage is TRBJ1-3; D is uncertain. Germline values: CDR1 ENHRY, CDR2 SYGVKD. The CDR3 has 14 residues. Trimming cost V 6 bases and J 0 bases, with 9 bases left between them. The CDR3 reads CAISEPSSGNTIYF. The DNA for the CDR3 is TGTGCCATCAGCGAACCGAGCTCTGGAAACACCATATATTTT.

The chain couples TRBV4-1 to TRBJ2-7, with TRBD2 matching 11 bases. This CDR3 contains 16 residues. Germline CDR1 reads MGHRA; CDR2 reads YSYEKL. With 0 bases clipped from V and 3 bases from J, the junction kept 4 bases outside the gene matches. CDR3 in amino acids: CASSQDSTSGGYEQYF. The CDR3 coding sequence is TGCGCCAGCAGCCAAGATAGTACTAGCGGGGGCTACGAGCAGTACTTC.

This clone was observed a handful of times. The rearrangement uses TRBV7-8 and TRBJ1-2; tentatively, D is TRBD1 (6 bases). V lost 1 base to trimming and J lost 8 bases, with 14 bases between them. Germline CDR1 reads SGHVS; CDR2 reads FQNEAQ. There are 14 residues in the CDR3. This CDR3 is CASSLVRGAEGYTF. For the CDR3, the DNA is TGTGCCAGCAGCTTAGTTCGGGGGGCGGAAGGCTACACCTTC.

This clone came up a few times. The chain combines TRBV7-2 with TRBJ1-5; tentative D call: TRBD1 (6 bases). Germline V CDR1 and CDR2: SGHTA, FQGNSA. The CDR3 loop spans 15 amino acids. V lost 0 bases, J lost 2 bases, and 8 bases lay in between. CDR3 DNA: TGTGCCAGCAGCTTAGCCAGGGGTGGCAATCAGCCCCAGCATTTT. Translating it yields CASSLARGGNQPQHF.

The chain recombines TRBV5-1 with TRBJ2-6; possibly TRBD2 for D (6 bases). V shed 10 bases and J shed 0 bases, with 14 bases lying between them. CDR1 SGHRS and CDR2 YFSETQ come from the germline V gene. The CDR3 has 15 amino acids. CDR3 bases: TGCGCCTCCTCGCCGGGGGACTCTGGGGCCAACGTCCTGACTTTC. Its translation is CASSPGDSGANVLTF.

This clone was seen only a few times. The genes are TRBV19 and TRBJ1-1, with D possibly being TRBD1 (5 bases). Germline assignment: CDR1 LNHDA and CDR2 SQIVND (reference sequence). Between the trimmed V and J ends, which lost 7 bases and 4 bases, there was a span of 13 bases. CDR3 length: 13 amino acids. For the CDR3, the DNA is TGTGCCAGTAAGGAGGGACTCGGCACTGAAGCTTTCTTT. This codes for CASKEGLGTEAFF. Full variable domain (remainder filled in from reference TRBV19 and TRBJ1-1): DGGITQSPKYLFRKEGQNVTLSCEQNLNHDAMYWYRQDPGQGLRLIYYSQIVNDFQKGDIAEGYSVSREKKESFPLTVTSAQKNPTAFYLCASKEGLGTEAFFGQGTRLTVV.

The chain employs TRBV29-1 and TRBJ1-2, with 8 bases lining up with TRBD1. The CDR3 totals 13 residues. J gave up 2 bases and V 1 base, and 0 bases lay outside the gene matches. The V gene's germline CDR1 is SQVTM and CDR2 ANQGSEA. The CDR3 here is CSVEGQGNYGYTF. CDR3 DNA: TGCAGCGTTGAAGGACAGGGGAACTATGGCTACACCTTC.

The table lists this clone with a few counts. The CDR3 DNA reads TGTGCCAGCTCACCACTGTCAGGGTCTTCTGGAAACACCATATATTTT. The encoded protein is CASSPLSGSSGNTIYF. The V and J genes are TRBV18 and TRBJ1-3; D may be TRBD1 (5 bases). CDR3 size: 16 residues. V lost 1 base and J lost 1, with 11 bases in between. The V gene's germline CDR1 is KGHSH and CDR2 LQKENI.

For this clone: The junction does not match germline at one end; this may be a read error. J is TRBJ2-1 and V is TRBV5-1; D might be TRBD1 (5 bases). The germline gives CDR1 SGHRS, CDR2 YFSETQ. This CDR3 has 14 residues. Here the CDR3 DNA reads TGCGCCAGCAGCCTCCAAGACAGCTACAATGAGCAGCTCTTC. This sequence encodes CASSLQDSYNEQLF.

The chain links TRBV5-1 to TRBJ2-1; no firm D call. The CDR3 covers 11 residues. The germline V gene has CDR1 SGHRS and CDR2 YFSETQ. The V end lost 0 bases, the J end lost 10 bases, and 5 bases lay between the germline ends. The CDR3 bases are TGCGCCAGCAGCTTGGCTGTAGAGCAGTTCTTC. This encodes CASSLAVEQFF.

The sample holds a few counts of this clone. V usage is TRBV9 and J usage is TRBJ2-3; TRBD2 is a possible D gene (5 bases). This CDR3 region has 14 residues. The V end was cut by 1 base, the J end by 2 bases, with 8 bases between. Germline values: CDR1 SGDLS, CDR2 YYNGEE. The CDR3 nucleotides read TGTGCCAGCAGCGTAATCGGGGACACAGATACGCAGTATTTT. Its translation: CASSVIGDTDTQYF.

The gene calls are TRBV9 and TRBJ2-1; 8 nucleotides align to TRBD1. Germline loops: CDR1 SGDLS, CDR2 YYNGEE. With 2 bases clipped from V and 7 bases from J, the junction kept 2 bases outside the gene matches. The CDR3 totals 13 residues. CDR3 protein: CASSVHRGNEQFF. For the CDR3, the DNA is TGTGCCAGCAGCGTCCACAGGGGGAATGAGCAGTTCTTC.

The chain employs TRBV30 and TRBJ1-6, with no clear D. V was cut by 5 bases and J by 4 bases, with 15 bases left in between. The CDR3 is 15 residues long. The V gene's germline CDR1 is GTSNPN and CDR2 SVGIG (reference sequence). The CDR3 region has the DNA TGTGCCTGGGCGGCGGCCGCGGGTTATAATTCACCCCTCCACTTT. Protein product: CAWAAAAGYNSPLHF.

This chain links TRBV7-2 with TRBJ1-2, with TRBD1 matching 9 bases. The V and J ends lost 4 bases and 6 bases, in that order; junction bases with no gene match: 12. Germline CDR1 reads SGHTA; CDR2 reads FQGNSA. CDR3 length: 16 residues. CDR3 DNA: TGTGCCAGCAGCTCTTCGACAGGGGGAGTTTTCAATGGCTACACCTTC. Protein product: CASSSSTGGVFNGYTF.

The chain has TRBV27 and TRBJ2-7, with 10 bases matching TRBD1. CDR1 is MNHEY and CDR2 is SMNVEV in the germline V gene (reference sequence). After removal of 3 bases from V and 7 bases from J, the junction contained 9 bases not matched to a gene. The CDR3 has 15 amino acids. The CDR3: CASSLGTGARGEQYF. DNA for the CDR3: TGTGCCAGCAGTTTGGGGACAGGGGCCAGGGGGGAGCAGTACTTC.

This chain joins TRBV18 and TRBJ2-3, with a weak D call TRBD1 (5 bases). The CDR3 has 19 amino acids. V gave up 3 bases and J gave up 2 bases, with 24 bases separating them. From germline, CDR1 is KGHSH and CDR2 LQKENI. The CDR3 loop reads CASSPGSRQGIISTDTQYF. As DNA, the CDR3 is TGTGCCAGCTCACCCGGCTCTCGGCAGGGTATTATCTCCACAGATACGCAGTATTTT.

Concerning this clone: A junction end diverges from the germline sequence, so it may reflect a read error. V is TRBV6-1 and J is TRBJ2-7; 7 positions match TRBD1. The CDR3 contains 16 residues. From germline, CDR1 is MNHNS and CDR2 SASEGT. In nucleotides, the CDR3 is TGTGCCAGCAGAGAAGCCGGGACAGCTTTTCGCTACGAGCAGTACTTC. Its protein is CASREAGTAFRYEQYF.